Included here is one T cell receptor beta chain sequence, with context. Its antigen is not known. The source of the sample is a study of T cell responses to AZD1222 COVID-19 vaccine. Study-wide results and limits: CD4 TCRs associated with vaccination spanned spike, dominating at 160-218 and 743-854. In a largely white British group with more females than males, clonal diversity was possibly underestimated. Of spike-specific TCRs, nearly half reportedly target regions left unmutated in variants. Of the AZD1222 recipients, only five or six were seropositive at baseline.

The V gene lost 3 bases and the J gene lost 3 bases, with 8 bases spanning the gap. Germline assignment: CDR1 SGHTA and CDR2 FQGTGA. The CDR3 contains 14 residues. Method: immunoSEQ multiplex PCR; TCRdb's copy keeps in-frame clones and lacks some. The sample has about 68,000 clones; around nine tenths are singletons. The chain is built from TRBV7-3 and TRBJ2-2; D not certain. This sequence originates from an adult in good health. The specimen comprised peripheral blood, sampled on day 0 of AZD1222 vaccination. CDR3 nucleotides: TGTGCCAGCAGCTTGTCAAGGGACACCGGGGAGCTGTTTTTT. Amino acids: CASSLSRDTGELFF.